The 23 T cell receptor beta chains reported below all come from one sample, sequenced in a study of technical replicates of blood from a handful of donors. Some clones are missing from TCRdb's copy, which holds only in-frame ones; the method was immunoSEQ multiplex PCR. The table has approximately 82,000 clones, approximately 94% seen once. Input material: T cells isolated from PBMCs. The receptors were sampled from a human donor in good health.

The chain's CDR3 is CASSLPRTGFNNEQFF. The DNA of the CDR3 is TGTGCCAGCAGCTTACCCAGGACAGGGTTCAACAATGAGCAGTTCTTC. The V and J genes are TRBV7-9 and TRBJ2-1, with 8 bases that match TRBD1. J lost 5 bases, V lost 2 bases, and 8 bases had no gene match. Germline values: CDR1 SEHNR, CDR2 FQNEAQ (reference sequence). The CDR3 sequence is 16 residues long.

This sequence joins TRBV29-1 and TRBJ2-7; 7 bases fit TRBD2. The CDR3 runs 13 residues. With 3 bases clipped from V and 1 base from J, the junction kept 3 bases outside the gene matches. Germline lookup yields CDR1 SQVTM and CDR2 ANQGSEA. This chain's CDR3 is CSVEGGDSYEQYF. The CDR3 bases are TGCAGCGTTGAGGGGGGGGATTCCTACGAGCAGTACTTC.

The chain links TRBV10-3 to TRBJ1-5, with unresolved D. V lost 6 bases and J 6 bases, leaving 12 bases between the germline ends. This CDR3 spans 13 amino acids. CDR1 ENHRY and CDR2 SYGVKD come from the germline V gene. CDR3 nucleotide sequence: TGTGCCATCAGGGTTTCACGGGGTCAGCCCCAGCATTTT. Its translation is CAIRVSRGQPQHF.

This clone was seen only once. The gene calls are TRBV18 and TRBJ1-1; possibly TRBD1 for D (5 bases). Germline values: CDR1 KGHSH, CDR2 LQKENI. V was clipped by 0 bases and J by 4 bases, with 21 bases between them. The length of the CDR3 is 18 residues. The CDR3 loop reads CASSPPGSLIDSVTEAFF. The CDR3 DNA follows: TGTGCCAGCTCACCACCGGGTAGTTTAATCGACAGTGTCACTGAAGCTTTCTTT.

The chain combines TRBV6-1 with TRBJ1-2; no reliable D call. CDR1 is MNHNS, CDR2 SASEGT, per germline. This CDR3 is 18 amino acids long. The V and J ends lost 2 bases and 0 bases respectively, with 19 bases between them. CDR3 region: CASSELLRRGLTNYGYTF. The CDR3 DNA follows: TGTGCCAGCAGTGAACTACTCCGTCGGGGTCTTACTAACTATGGCTACACCTTC.

The V gene is TRBV6-1, the J gene TRBJ2-7, with D possibly matching TRBD1 (6 bases). CDR1 is MNHNS and CDR2 is SASEGT in the germline V gene. CDR3 length: 13 residues. V lost 6 bases and J lost 6, with 15 bases in between. The CDR3 region has the DNA TGTGCCAGCAGAAAAACAGGGTCACCCGAGCAGTACTTC. Its translation is CASRKTGSPEQYF.

The CDR3 bases are TGTGCCAGCAGCCTCAGCGGGGGGATAATCGGAGCCACCGGGGAGCTGTTTTTT. It codes for CASSLSGGIIGATGELFF. This chain uses TRBV9 with TRBJ2-2, with 9 bases matching TRBD2. The V gene's germline CDR1 is SGDLS and CDR2 YYNGEE. The V gene end was trimmed by 4 bases and the J gene end by 4 bases; junction bases not matched to a gene: 14. The CDR3 contains 18 residues.

The rearrangement joins TRBV6-1 to TRBJ1-5; no firm D call. The CDR3 extends over 14 amino acids. Germline V gene sequence: CDR1 MNHNS, CDR2 SASEGT. The V gene lost 0 bases and the J gene lost 7 bases, with 10 bases spanning the gap. The CDR3 loop is CASSEAEGIQPQHF. The CDR3 nucleotides read TGTGCCAGCAGTGAAGCAGAGGGTATCCAGCCCCAGCATTTT.

This CDR3 is CASSPIDNNYNEQFF. The DNA for the CDR3 is TGTGCCAGCTCACCAATCGACAACAACTACAATGAGCAGTTCTTC. V is TRBV18 and J is TRBJ2-1; D unclear. V lost 2 bases to trimming and J lost 3 bases, with 11 bases between them. Germline V lookup: CDR1 KGHSH, CDR2 LQKENI. The CDR3 consists of 15 residues. The entire variable domain, with the rest obtained from reference TRBV18 and TRBJ2-1, is as follows: NAGVMQNPRHLVRRRGQEARLRCSPMKGHSHVYWYRQLPEEGLKFMVYLQKENIIDESGMPKERFSAEFPKEGPSILRIQQVVRGDSAAYFCASSPIDNNYNEQFFGPGTRLTVL.

Notes on this clone: Different DNA sequences within this sample yield the same CDR3. The chain joins TRBV4-1 to TRBJ2-5; D might be TRBD2 (6 bases). The V end lost 1 base, the J end lost 5 bases, and 8 bases lay between the germline ends. The CDR3 is 13 residues long. CDR1 MGHRA and CDR2 YSYEKL come from the germline V gene. The chain's CDR3 is CASSQVSGETQYF. CDR3 sequence (DNA): TGCGCCAGCAGCCAAGTCAGCGGGGAGACCCAGTACTTC.

The gene calls are TRBV7-9 and TRBJ2-3, with 9 bases lining up with TRBD2. The CDR3 extends over 15 amino acids. The trim removed 11 bases at V and 0 bases at J, leaving 9 bases unmatched. The germline CDR1 and CDR2 sequences are SEHNR and FQNEAQ (reference sequence). The CDR3 protein is CACGMTSGSTDTQYF. The CDR3 coding sequence is TGTGCCTGCGGGATGACTAGCGGCAGCACAGATACGCAGTATTTT.

J is TRBJ2-1 and V is TRBV14; 12 bases line up with TRBD2. J was trimmed by 8 bases and V by 5 bases; bases with no gene match: 16. The CDR3 is made up of 18 amino acids. Per germline, CDR1 SGHDN and CDR2 FVKESK. CDR3 sequence (DNA): TGTGCCAGCAGCGCCCGACTAGCGGGAGCCTTTCTTAGCCATGAGCAGTTCTTC. Its translation is CASSARLAGAFLSHEQFF.

The chain combines TRBV5-1 with TRBJ2-2, with 10 bases aligning to TRBD1. The CDR3 length is 15 residues. J gave up 7 bases and V 4 bases, and 7 bases lay outside the gene matches. The germline V gene encodes CDR1 SGHRS and CDR2 YFSETQ. The CDR3 loop reads CASSVGTGASGELFF. The CDR3 DNA follows: TGCGCCAGCAGCGTAGGGACAGGGGCCAGCGGGGAGCTGTTTTTT.

Written as DNA, the CDR3 is TGCGCCAGCAGCCAAGTGTACAGTCCCAAAAACATTCAGTACTTC. Translating it yields CASSQVYSPKNIQYF. This chain joins TRBV4-1 and TRBJ2-4; D is unresolved. Germline assignment: CDR1 MGHRA and CDR2 YSYEKL. Deletions cut 1 base from V and 2 bases from J, with 9 bases between. The CDR3 covers 15 residues.

As DNA, the CDR3 is TGTGCCAGCAGTGGTGGCGGAGACTATGGCTACACCTTC. Its protein product is CASSGGGDYGYTF. J is TRBJ1-2 and V is TRBV6-4; D remains unclear. Germline V CDR1 and CDR2: MRHNA, SNTAGT. The CDR3 sequence is 13 residues long. Trimming stripped 4 bases from V and 3 bases from J, with 9 bases between.

The rearrangement joins TRBV6-5 to TRBJ2-1, with D perhaps matching TRBD1 (5 bases). The CDR3 has 12 amino acids. The germline CDR1 and CDR2 sequences are MNHEY and SVGAGI. V lost 2 bases and J lost 11, with 10 bases in between. The CDR3 here is CASSYVSGQQFF. CDR3 DNA sequence: TGTGCCAGCAGTTACGTTTCAGGGCAGCAGTTCTTC.

This chain uses TRBV19 with TRBJ1-1, with 7 bases identical to TRBD1. The germline V gene has CDR1 LNHDA and CDR2 SQIVND (reference sequence). There are 14 residues in the CDR3. V was pared by 5 bases and J by 4 bases, with 7 bases of the junction left unmatched. The CDR3 DNA follows: TGTGCCAGTAGTCATCGACAGGGCGTCACTGAAGCTTTCTTT. Its protein product is CASSHRQGVTEAFF.

The chain combines TRBV6-1 with TRBJ1-1; tentatively, D is TRBD1 (5 bases). Germline lookup yields CDR1 MNHNS and CDR2 SASEGT. Trimming stripped 6 bases from V and 1 base from J, with 9 bases between. This CDR3 is built from 13 residues. CDR3 sequence (DNA): TGTGCCAGCAGAGCAGGGTGGAACACTGAAGCTTTCTTT. It translates to CASRAGWNTEAFF.

V is TRBV30 and J is TRBJ1-1; possibly TRBD1 for D (5 bases). CDR1 and CDR2 from the germline V gene are GTSNPN and SVGIG (reference sequence). Trimming pared 4 bases from V and 9 bases from J, leaving 15 bases between. The CDR3 runs 12 residues. In DNA, the CDR3 is TGTGCCTGGACTTTGGGTCGGGGGAAAGCTTTCTTT. It specifies CAWTLGRGKAFF.

The chain joins TRBV30 to TRBJ1-2; 10 bases map to TRBD1. Germline V gives CDR1 GTSNPN, CDR2 SVGIG (reference sequence). After removal of 8 bases from V and 0 bases from J, the junction contained 12 bases not matched to a gene. The CDR3 spans 16 residues. The CDR3 coding sequence is TGTGCCAGAAACGACAGGGGGCGAATTCCTAACTATGGCTACACCTTC. Translating gives CARNDRGRIPNYGYTF.

The chain combines TRBV7-9 with TRBJ2-2; possibly TRBD1 for D (6 bases). V was cut by 4 bases and J by 6 bases, with 12 bases left in between. Germline V gene sequence: CDR1 SEHNR, CDR2 FQNEAQ (reference sequence). This CDR3 comprises 14 residues. The CDR3 bases are TGTGCCAGCAGCTCTTATTCAGGGGCCGGGGAGCTGTTTTTT. Translated, it gives CASSSYSGAGELFF.

This chain uses TRBV9 with TRBJ2-3; 8 positions match TRBD2. The CDR3 is made up of 16 amino acids. After removal of 1 base from V and 2 bases from J, the junction contained 6 bases not matched to a gene. Per germline, CDR1 SGDLS and CDR2 YYNGEE. In nucleotides, the CDR3 is TGTGCCAGCAGCGTACTCTCCGGGGGGGCCACAGATACGCAGTATTTT. Translating it yields CASSVLSGGATDTQYF.

This clone occurred a few times. The genes are TRBV9 and TRBJ1-5; D is unclear. Germline CDR1 reads SGDLS; CDR2 reads YYNGEE. This CDR3 is built from 11 residues. V shed 7 bases and J shed 1 base, with 3 bases lying between them. As DNA, the CDR3 is TGTGCCAGCGGCAGCAATCAGCCCCAGCATTTT. It translates to CASGSNQPQHF. Full variable domain (outside the CDR3, taken from reference TRBV9 and TRBJ1-5): DSGVTQTPKHLITATGQRVTLRCSPRSGDLSVYWYQQSLDQGLQFLIQYYNGEERAKGNILERFSAQQFPDLHSELNLSSLELGDSALYFCASGSNQPQHFGDGTRLSIL.